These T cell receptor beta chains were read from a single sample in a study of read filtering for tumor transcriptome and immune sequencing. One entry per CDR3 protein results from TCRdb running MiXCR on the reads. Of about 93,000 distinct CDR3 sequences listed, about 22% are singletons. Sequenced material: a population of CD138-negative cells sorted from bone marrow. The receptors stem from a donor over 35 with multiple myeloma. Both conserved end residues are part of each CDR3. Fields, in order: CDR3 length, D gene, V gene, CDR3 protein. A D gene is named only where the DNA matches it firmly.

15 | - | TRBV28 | CASSLHGRMGYGYTF
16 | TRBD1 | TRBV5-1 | CASSSPGGVFGSPLHF
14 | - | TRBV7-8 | CASSLEGVGTEAFF
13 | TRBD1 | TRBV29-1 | CSVGQGALNEQFF
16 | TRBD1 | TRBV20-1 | CSARKQGATGNQPQHF
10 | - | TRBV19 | CASSGGEQFF
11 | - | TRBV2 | CASGDQNIQYF
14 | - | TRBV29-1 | CSVHNWGMNTEAFF
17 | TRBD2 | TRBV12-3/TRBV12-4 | CASSLGTSGGTNNEQLF
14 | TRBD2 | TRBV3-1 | CASSPLAGAWTQYF
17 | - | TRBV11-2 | CASSNRQGGGLSYEQYF
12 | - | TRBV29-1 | CSVLRRNTEAFF
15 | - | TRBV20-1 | CSARDPWRSQETQYF
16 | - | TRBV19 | CASSMAGKGAKNIQYF
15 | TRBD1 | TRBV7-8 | CASSLQGQYNEKLFF
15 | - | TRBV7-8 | CASSLNRATYDEQFF
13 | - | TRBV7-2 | CASSLVRQETQYF
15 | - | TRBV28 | CASKTTNREGLAVFF
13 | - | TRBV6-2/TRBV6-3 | CASGGDDNQPQHF
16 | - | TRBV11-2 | CASSLGSRGNTGELFF
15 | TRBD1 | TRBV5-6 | CASSPTDRGGYGYTF
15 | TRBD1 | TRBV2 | CASRLGTGATGELFF
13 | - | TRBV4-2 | CASSHGHTDTQYF
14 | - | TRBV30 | CAWSVGSGNQPQHF
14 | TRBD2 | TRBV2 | CASSPSGGSYEQYF
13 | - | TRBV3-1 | CASSQRWTYEQYF
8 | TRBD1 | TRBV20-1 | CSPKDRLF
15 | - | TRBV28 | CASSNGGPRNQPQHF
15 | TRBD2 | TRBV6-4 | CASSAIAGGTDTQYF
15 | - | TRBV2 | CASRAGTAYTGELFF
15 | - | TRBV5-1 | CASSLAGEPFAEQYF
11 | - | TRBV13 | CASRLSDTQYF
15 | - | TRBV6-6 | CASRTGLGGYYGYTF
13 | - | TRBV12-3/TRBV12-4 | CASSIAEAAEAFF
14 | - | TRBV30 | CAWEGGDSNQPQHF
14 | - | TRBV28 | CASSFLAQGSAQYF
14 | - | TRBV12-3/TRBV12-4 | CASSTGIYNSPLHF
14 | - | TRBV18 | CASSLSAQGDTQYF
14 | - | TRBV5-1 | CASSWARRETEAFF
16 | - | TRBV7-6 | CASSLFTGASYNEQFF
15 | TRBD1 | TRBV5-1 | CASSLRQGVMYEQYF
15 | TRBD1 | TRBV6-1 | CASSRQGASNQPQHF
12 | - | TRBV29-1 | CSVGTGDTEAFF
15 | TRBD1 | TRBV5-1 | CASSALQGLGDTQYF
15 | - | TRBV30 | CAWSVVTAVGEKLFF
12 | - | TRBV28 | CASSPGGHTQYF
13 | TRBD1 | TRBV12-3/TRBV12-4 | CASRRTGRETQYF
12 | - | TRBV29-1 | CSVDRNREKLFF
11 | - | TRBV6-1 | CASSGPYEQYF
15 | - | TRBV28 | CASSLYGAGHEKLFF
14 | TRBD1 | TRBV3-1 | CASSQRQGGETQYF
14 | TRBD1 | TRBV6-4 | CASSGDRARDTQYF
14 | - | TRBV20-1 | CSALEGRKNTEAFF
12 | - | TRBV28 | CASTGPTGELFF